This TCR beta chain was observed in a study of CD8+CD57+ T cells in acquired aplastic anemia. Study-wide results and limits: The study found no significant CD8+ Simpson's diversity difference between patients and controls. Patients had under 30 CD8+ CDR3 sequences in common with controls (the shared set).

Points on this clonotype: Its antigen is currently unknown.

The germline V gene encodes CDR1 SGHVS and CDR2 FNYEAQ. The CDR3 spans 14 residues. V lost 5 bases and J lost 5, with 15 bases in between. Profiles of TCR beta VDJ and CDR3 were generated from a genomic DNA template. From the reads, TCRdb called clonotypes with MiXCR, one entry per CDR3 protein. The repertoire consists of hundreds of thousands of distinct CDR3 sequences, with 55% to 70% occurring once and the leading ten covering 3.5% to 4.5%. This receptor was identified in a human donor in good health, serving as a control. This chain joins TRBV7-6 and TRBJ2-5; possible D gene TRBD2, 6 bases. The source material was sorted CD4+, CD8+, or CD8+CD57+ T cells (not recorded which) from PBMCs. In DNA form, the CDR3 reads TGTGCCAGCAGCGTAAACAGTGGGAGGGAGACCCAGTACTTC. Protein product: CASSVNSGRETQYF.